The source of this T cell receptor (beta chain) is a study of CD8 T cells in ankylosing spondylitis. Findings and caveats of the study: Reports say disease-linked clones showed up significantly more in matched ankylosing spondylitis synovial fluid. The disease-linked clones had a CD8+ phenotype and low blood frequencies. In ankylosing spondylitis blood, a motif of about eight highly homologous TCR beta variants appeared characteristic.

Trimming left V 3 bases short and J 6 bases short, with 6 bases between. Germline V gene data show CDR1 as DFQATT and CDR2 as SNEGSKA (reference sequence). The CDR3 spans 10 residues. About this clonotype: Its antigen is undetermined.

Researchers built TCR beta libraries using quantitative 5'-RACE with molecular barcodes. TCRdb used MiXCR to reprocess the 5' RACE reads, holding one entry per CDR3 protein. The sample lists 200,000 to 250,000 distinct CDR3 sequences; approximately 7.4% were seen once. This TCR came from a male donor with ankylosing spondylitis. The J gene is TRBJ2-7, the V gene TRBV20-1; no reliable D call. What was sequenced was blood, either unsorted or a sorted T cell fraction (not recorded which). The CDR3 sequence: CSARGREQYF. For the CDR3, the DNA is TGCAGTGCTAGGGGTCGCGAGCAGTACTTC.